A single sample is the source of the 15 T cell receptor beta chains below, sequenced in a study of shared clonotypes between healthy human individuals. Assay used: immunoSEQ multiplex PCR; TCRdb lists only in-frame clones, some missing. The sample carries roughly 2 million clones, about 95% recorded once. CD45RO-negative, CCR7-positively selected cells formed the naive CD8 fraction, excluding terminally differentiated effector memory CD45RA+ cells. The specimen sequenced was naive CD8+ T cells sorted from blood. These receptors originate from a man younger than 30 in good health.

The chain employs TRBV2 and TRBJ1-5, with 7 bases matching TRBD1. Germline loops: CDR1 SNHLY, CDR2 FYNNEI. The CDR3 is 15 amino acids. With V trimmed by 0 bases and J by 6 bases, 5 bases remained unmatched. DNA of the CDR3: TGTGCCAGCAGTGAAGCGACAGGGAGTAGTCAGCCCCAGCATTTT. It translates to CASSEATGSSQPQHF.

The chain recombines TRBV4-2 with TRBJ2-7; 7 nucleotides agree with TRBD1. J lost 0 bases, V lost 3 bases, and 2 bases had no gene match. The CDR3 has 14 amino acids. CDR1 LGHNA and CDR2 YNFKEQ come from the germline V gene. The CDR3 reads CASSQRDSSYEQYF. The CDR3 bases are TGTGCCAGCAGCCAGAGGGACAGCTCCTACGAGCAGTACTTC.

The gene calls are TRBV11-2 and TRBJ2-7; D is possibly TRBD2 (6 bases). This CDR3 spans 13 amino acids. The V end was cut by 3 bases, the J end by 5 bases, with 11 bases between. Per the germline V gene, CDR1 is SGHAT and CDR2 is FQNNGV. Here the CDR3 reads CASSFGGVDEQYF. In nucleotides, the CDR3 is TGTGCCAGCAGCTTCGGGGGAGTGGACGAGCAGTACTTC.

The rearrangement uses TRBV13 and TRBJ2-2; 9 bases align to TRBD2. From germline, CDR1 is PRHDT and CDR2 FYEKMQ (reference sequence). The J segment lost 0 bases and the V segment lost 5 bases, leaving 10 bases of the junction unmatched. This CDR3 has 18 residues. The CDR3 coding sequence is TGTGCCAGCAGCATCATGACTAGCGGCGCTACGAACACCGGGGAGCTGTTTTTT. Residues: CASSIMTSGATNTGELFF.

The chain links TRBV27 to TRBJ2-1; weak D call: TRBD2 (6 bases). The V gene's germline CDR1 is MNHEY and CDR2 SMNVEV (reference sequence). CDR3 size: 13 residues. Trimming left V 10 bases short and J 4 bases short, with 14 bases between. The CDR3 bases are TGTGCCACCCGTGGCGGGGTATACAATGAGCAGTTCTTC. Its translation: CATRGGVYNEQFF.

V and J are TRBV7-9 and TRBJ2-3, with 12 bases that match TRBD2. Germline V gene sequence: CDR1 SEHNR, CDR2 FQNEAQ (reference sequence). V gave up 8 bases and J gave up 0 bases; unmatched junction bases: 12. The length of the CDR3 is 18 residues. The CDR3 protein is CASEGGLAGSTSTDTQYF. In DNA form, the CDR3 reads TGTGCCAGCGAAGGAGGACTAGCGGGATCCACTAGCACAGATACGCAGTATTTT. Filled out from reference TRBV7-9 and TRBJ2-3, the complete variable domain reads DTGVSQNPRHKITKRGQNVTFRCDPISEHNRLYWYRQTLGQGPEFLTYFQNEAQLEKSRLLSDRFSAERPKGSFSTLEIQRTEQGDSAMYLCASEGGLAGSTSTDTQYFGPGTRLTVL.

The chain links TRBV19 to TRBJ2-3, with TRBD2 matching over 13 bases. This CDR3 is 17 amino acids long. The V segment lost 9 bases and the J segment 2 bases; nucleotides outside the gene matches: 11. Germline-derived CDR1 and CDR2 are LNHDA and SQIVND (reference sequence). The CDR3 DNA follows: TGTGCCAGCAACCCCCCGGGACTAGCGGGGTACACAGATACGCAGTATTTT. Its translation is CASNPPGLAGYTDTQYF.

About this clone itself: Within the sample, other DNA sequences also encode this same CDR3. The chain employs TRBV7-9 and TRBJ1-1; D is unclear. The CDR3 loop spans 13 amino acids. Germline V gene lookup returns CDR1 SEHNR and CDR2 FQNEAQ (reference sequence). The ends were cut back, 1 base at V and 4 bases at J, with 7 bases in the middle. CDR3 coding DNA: TGTGCCAGCAGCTTAGAGGGTGGCACTGAAGCTTTCTTT. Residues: CASSLEGGTEAFF.

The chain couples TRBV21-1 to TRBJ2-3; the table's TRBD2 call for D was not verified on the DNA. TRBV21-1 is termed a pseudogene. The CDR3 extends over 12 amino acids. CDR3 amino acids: CASSKRGDTQYF. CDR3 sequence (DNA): TGTGCCAGCAGCAAACGAGGAGATACGCAGTATTTT.

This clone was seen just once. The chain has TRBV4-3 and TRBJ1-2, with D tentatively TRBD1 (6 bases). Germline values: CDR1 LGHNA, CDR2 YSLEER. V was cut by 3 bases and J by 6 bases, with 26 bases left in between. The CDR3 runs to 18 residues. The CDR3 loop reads CASSQVLVGGISGDGYTF. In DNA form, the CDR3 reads TGCGCCAGCAGCCAGGTTCTCGTAGGGGGAATTAGTGGAGATGGCTACACCTTC.

For the CDR3, the DNA is TGTGCCAGCAGCATACAGGGGATTGGAAACGAGCAGTACTTC. Protein sequence: CASSIQGIGNEQYF. The rearrangement uses TRBV9 and TRBJ2-7, with 7 bases aligning to TRBD1. This CDR3 contains 14 residues. With V trimmed by 4 bases and J by 5 bases, 9 bases remained unmatched. Germline V gives CDR1 SGDLS, CDR2 YYNGEE.

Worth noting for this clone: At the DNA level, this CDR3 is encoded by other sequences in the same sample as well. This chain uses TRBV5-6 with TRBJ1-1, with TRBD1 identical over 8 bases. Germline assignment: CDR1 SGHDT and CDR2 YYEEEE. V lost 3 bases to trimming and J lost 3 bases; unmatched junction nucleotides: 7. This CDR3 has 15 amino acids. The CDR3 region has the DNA TGTGCCAGCAGCTCGGACAGGGAAGGGGACACTGAAGCTTTCTTT. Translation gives CASSSDREGDTEAFF.

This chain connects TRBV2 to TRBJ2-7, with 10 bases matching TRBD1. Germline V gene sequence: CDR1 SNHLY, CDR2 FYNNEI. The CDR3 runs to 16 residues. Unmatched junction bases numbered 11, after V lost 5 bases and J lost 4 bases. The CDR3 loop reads CASSPGTGAPFYEQYF. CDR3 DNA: TGTGCCAGCAGTCCCGGGACAGGGGCCCCCTTTTACGAGCAGTACTTC.

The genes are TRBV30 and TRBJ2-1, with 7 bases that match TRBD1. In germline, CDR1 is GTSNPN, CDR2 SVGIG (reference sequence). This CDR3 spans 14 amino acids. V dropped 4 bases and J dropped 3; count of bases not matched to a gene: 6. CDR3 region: CAWTGTAVYNEQFF. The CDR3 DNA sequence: TGTGCCTGGACCGGGACAGCAGTCTACAATGAGCAGTTCTTC.

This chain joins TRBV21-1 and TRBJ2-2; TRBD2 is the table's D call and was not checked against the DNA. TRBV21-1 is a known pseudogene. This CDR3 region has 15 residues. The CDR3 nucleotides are TGTGCCAGCAGCAAAGGGACTAGGAACACCGGGGAGCTGTTTTTT. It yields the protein CASSKGTRNTGELFF.